This T cell receptor (beta chain) was sequenced during a study of T cell responses to AZD1222 COVID-19 vaccine. In this sample, this clone turned up once. Sequenced by immunoSEQ multiplex PCR; TCRdb stores in-frame clones only, minus some. The sample holds about 260,000 clones, 85% to 95% seen once. After removal of 5 bases from V and 2 bases from J, the junction contained 6 bases not matched to a gene. The germline V gene encodes CDR1 SQVTM and CDR2 ANQGSEA. This CDR3 is built from 14 residues. Source: peripheral blood, taken on day 0 of AZD1222 vaccination. The sequence was collected from an adult in good health. This chain links TRBV29-1 with TRBJ1-1; TRBD1 matches at 9 bases. CDR3 sequence (DNA): TGCAGCGTTCTACTTACAGGGGGCAACACTGAAGCTTTCTTT. Protein product: CSVLLTGGNTEAFF.